This is a list of T cell receptor beta chains from one sample in a study of blood T cell repertoires in COVID-19. Repertoires were generated with immunoSEQ multiplex PCR, while TCRdb's copy carries only in-frame clones and drops some. The data show around 160,000 clones, roughly nine tenths seen once. The specimen was PBMCs or T cells enriched from blood (not recorded which). These receptor sequences come from a woman in her thirties or forties who had been exposed to COVID-19. Each CDR3 is given with its conserved first and last residue. The D gene is left open where the match is weak. Clone size, where shown, is once, few, many, or a class for clones that have expanded.

CDR3nt	CDR3aa	abundance	d_gene	v_gene	j_gene
TGTGCTAGTGGTTTGGTATTAGCAGGGGCGGTCACAGATACGCAGTATTTT	CASGLVLAGAVTDTQYF	NA	NA	TRBV12-5	TRBJ2-3
TGTGCCATCAACGACAGGGGAGGCGGGGAGCTGTTTTTT	CAINDRGGGELFF	NA	TRBD1	TRBV10-3	TRBJ2-2
TGTGCCAGCAGCTTGGAGGGAGATGCTTACGATCAGTACTTC	CASSLEGDAYDQYF	NA	NA	TRBV5-4	TRBJ2-7
TGTGCCAGCGGACAGGGTGGCCAGCCCCAGCATTTT	CASGQGGQPQHF	few	TRBD1	TRBV3-1/TRBV3-2	TRBJ1-5
TGCAGCGTTGGCAGGACTAATGAGCAGTTCTTC	CSVGRTNEQFF	NA	NA	TRBV29-1	TRBJ2-1
TGTGCCAGCACCATAACATGGGACAGGGGGCTTGGCAATCAGCCCCAGCATTTT	CASTITWDRGLGNQPQHF	NA	TRBD1	TRBV27	TRBJ1-5
TGTGCCAGCAGCTTAGCGCTTAGTACGGAGGAGGAAAAACTGTTTTTT	CASSLALSTEEEKLFF	NA	NA	TRBV7-9	TRBJ1-4
TGTGCCAGCAGCGAGGGGGCGGTTAGCACCGGGGAGCTGTTTTTT	CASSEGAVSTGELFF	medium-sized	TRBD1	TRBV6-2/TRBV6-3	TRBJ2-2
TGCGCCAGCAGGCCCGGGACAGGGGGTACCCAAGAGCAGTTCTTC	CASRPGTGGTQEQFF	NA	TRBD1	TRBV5-1	TRBJ2-1
TGTGCCAGCAGCCCCAGCGGAGACTCCTACAATGAGCAGTTCTTC	CASSPSGDSYNEQFF	NA	NA	TRBV11-3	TRBJ2-1
TGTGCCAGCAGTTCGGGACAGGGACGCGAAAAACTGTTTTTT	CASSSGQGREKLFF	NA	TRBD1	TRBV28	TRBJ1-4
TGCGCCAGCAGCCAAGTCTTGCGTACAGGGGGCGGTGGCTACACCTTC	CASSQVLRTGGGGYTF	few	TRBD1	TRBV4-1	TRBJ1-2
TGTGCCAGCAGCTTGGGGACAGGTCCCTACGAGCAGTACTTC	CASSLGTGPYEQYF	NA	TRBD1	TRBV5-6	TRBJ2-7
TGTGCCAGCAGCCATCCGGGACAGGGGGCAGGCTCACCCCTCCACTTT	CASSHPGQGAGSPLHF	NA	TRBD1	TRBV7-9	TRBJ1-6
TGTGCCAGCAGTCCTCCGACAGCTAACTATGGCTACACCTTC	CASSPPTANYGYTF	NA	NA	TRBV5-6	TRBJ1-2
TGTGCCAGCAGCCAGGACAGGGTCGGCGAGCAGTACTTC	CASSQDRVGEQYF	NA	TRBD1	TRBV7-3	TRBJ2-7
TGTGCCACTGGAAGGGGGACGAACACTGAAGCTTTCTTT	CATGRGTNTEAFF	NA	NA	TRBV7-9	TRBJ1-1
TGTGCCAGCAGCCAGCCCTCCGGGGTGGCGGCTGGCTACACCTTC	CASSQPSGVAAGYTF	NA	NA	TRBV4-2	TRBJ1-2
TGTGCCAGTAGTATAGGAGGCATTGAAGCTTTCTTT	CASSIGGIEAFF	NA	NA	TRBV19	TRBJ1-1
TGTGCCAGCAGTTCAGGGACAGGTATATCCTACGGCTACACCTTC	CASSSGTGISYGYTF	NA	TRBD1	TRBV6-5	TRBJ1-2
TGTGCCAGCAGTCCACTAGCGGGGGGCCCCACCGGGGAGCTGTTTTTT	CASSPLAGGPTGELFF	NA	TRBD2	TRBV2	TRBJ2-2
TGTGCCAGCAGCCAAGAGCCCACAGGGGGCTCAGGTGAAAAACTGTTTTTT	CASSQEPTGGSGEKLFF	NA	TRBD1	TRBV3-1/TRBV3-2	TRBJ1-4
TGTGCCAGCAGCCGAACCGGGACAGGGGGATCACCCCTCCACTTT	CASSRTGTGGSPLHF	NA	TRBD1	TRBV7-8	TRBJ1-6
TGCGCCAGCAGCCCACACAGGGATAGTTACACTGAAGCTTTCTTT	CASSPHRDSYTEAFF	NA	NA	TRBV5-1	TRBJ1-1
TGCGCCAGCAGTGAGTCGCACAGGGCCTACGAGCAGTACTTC	CASSESHRAYEQYF	NA	NA	TRBV10-1	TRBJ2-7
TGTGCCAGCAACGAGGGGGCAAGAAATCAGCCCCAGCATTTT	CASNEGARNQPQHF	NA	TRBD1	TRBV6-5	TRBJ1-5
TGTGCCAGCAGTTACCAGGTGGCGAAGTACTTC	CASSYQVAKYF	few	NA	TRBV28	TRBJ2-7
TGTGCCATCAGTGGCCCCCTAGCGAGAGCGCCAAATACGCAGTATTTT	CAISGPLARAPNTQYF	NA	NA	TRBV10-3	TRBJ2-3
TGTGCCAGCAGCTTATCCCCACCACAGGGGGCGAACAATCAGCCCCAGCATTTT	CASSLSPPQGANNQPQHF	NA	TRBD1	TRBV7-2	TRBJ1-5
TGTGCCAGCAGTCCACGACAGGCAAACACCATATATTTT	CASSPRQANTIYF	NA	NA	TRBV2	TRBJ1-3
TGTGCCAGCAGCCGACAGGACCAAATCACAGATACGCAGTATTTT	CASSRQDQITDTQYF	NA	NA	TRBV7-9	TRBJ2-3
TGTGCCAGCAGCCCAGGCGGGGGTGGAAAGACCCAGTACTTC	CASSPGGGGKTQYF	few	TRBD2	TRBV5-4	TRBJ2-5
TGTGCCAGCAGTGTGGGACTAGCGGGGGGCACAGATACGCAGTATTTT	CASSVGLAGGTDTQYF	NA	TRBD2	TRBV2	TRBJ2-3
TGTGCCAGCAGCCTGACGGTGACAGGGGGTAACACTGAAGCTTTCTTT	CASSLTVTGGNTEAFF	NA	TRBD1	TRBV27	TRBJ1-1
TGTGCCATCAGTGAGTCGAAGGCGGGGAATAGCAATCAGCCCCAGCATTTT	CAISESKAGNSNQPQHF	NA	NA	TRBV10-3	TRBJ1-5
TGCGCCAGCAGCCAATCGTGGCGGGAGGGTGAGCAGTTCTTC	CASSQSWREGEQFF	NA	TRBD2	TRBV4-3	TRBJ2-1
TGTGCCAGCAGCAACAGGGTAGGAAACGAGCAGTACTTC	CASSNRVGNEQYF	NA	NA	TRBV6-5	TRBJ2-7
TGTGCCAGCAGCTCCCGGGACTCGCCCTACGAGCAGTACTTC	CASSSRDSPYEQYF	NA	NA	TRBV11-3	TRBJ2-7
TGTGCCAGCAGCTCCCGGACAGGCCCCCAAGGCAATCAGCCCCAGCATTTT	CASSSRTGPQGNQPQHF	NA	TRBD1	TRBV13	TRBJ1-5
TGTGCCAGCAGTTACGACAGGGGGGGAAATCAGCCCCAGCATTTT	CASSYDRGGNQPQHF	NA	TRBD1	TRBV6-5	TRBJ1-5
TGTGCCAGCAGTTACCTTGGACAGAACACTGAAGCTTTCTTT	CASSYLGQNTEAFF	NA	NA	TRBV6-5	TRBJ1-1
TGTGCTAGTGGTTTGGTACCAGCAGGGGATTTGCCTGAAGCTTTCTTT	CASGLVPAGDLPEAFF	few	NA	TRBV12-5	TRBJ1-1
TGTGCTAGTGGTTTGGTTGGGGGGGCGCGGGAGACCCAGTACTTC	CASGLVGGARETQYF	NA	NA	TRBV12-5	TRBJ2-5
TGTGCCAGCAGTTCCCCCGGACAGGGGGAGAATGGCTACACCTTC	CASSSPGQGENGYTF	NA	TRBD1	TRBV27	TRBJ1-2
TGTGCCAGCAGCTTAGGGAGCTACAATGAGCAGTTCTTC	CASSLGSYNEQFF	NA	NA	TRBV7-3	TRBJ2-1
TGTGCCAGCAGTCCCCCGGCCACAGGGCAGGCTCAGCCCCAGCATTTT	CASSPPATGQAQPQHF	NA	NA	TRBV28	TRBJ1-5
TGTGCCAGCAGCTTTGGACAGCACACTGAAGCTTTCTTT	CASSFGQHTEAFF	NA	NA	TRBV7-2	TRBJ1-1
TGTGCCAGCAGTTCTCGAGGGGGCACTGAAGCTTTCTTT	CASSSRGGTEAFF	NA	NA	TRBV27	TRBJ1-1
TGTGCCAGCCTCAAGACTAGCGGGTACAATGAGCAGTTCTTC	CASLKTSGYNEQFF	NA	TRBD2	TRBV7-2	TRBJ2-1
TGTGCCAGCAGTCTGGGAGATGGCTACACCTTC	CASSLGDGYTF	NA	NA	TRBV6-8	TRBJ1-2
TGTGCCAGCAGCCAAGAAGGGGGCGGCTCACCCCTCCACTTT	CASSQEGGGSPLHF	NA	TRBD1	TRBV3-1/TRBV3-2	TRBJ1-6
TGCGCCAGCAGCCAAGAACCTTCTACCTCCTACGAGCAGTACTTC	CASSQEPSTSYEQYF	few	NA	TRBV4-3	TRBJ2-7
TGCGCCAGCAGTGGACAGTACGAGCAGTACTTC	CASSGQYEQYF	once	NA	TRBV10-2	TRBJ2-7
TGTGCCAGTAGTAGACGAGGTGAGGGCTACACCTTC	CASSRRGEGYTF	once	NA	TRBV19	TRBJ1-2
TGCGCCAGCAGCCCGCGGGGGGCCCACTACGAGCAGTACTTC	CASSPRGAHYEQYF	NA	TRBD2	TRBV5-1	TRBJ2-7
TGCGCCAGCAGTCGACAGGACCAAGAGACCCAGTACTTC	CASSRQDQETQYF	NA	NA	TRBV10-2	TRBJ2-5
TGCGCCAGCAGATCGGAATTAAACAGGGGTATGATGCACGAGCAGTACTTC	CASRSELNRGMMHEQYF	NA	TRBD1	TRBV5-1	TRBJ2-7